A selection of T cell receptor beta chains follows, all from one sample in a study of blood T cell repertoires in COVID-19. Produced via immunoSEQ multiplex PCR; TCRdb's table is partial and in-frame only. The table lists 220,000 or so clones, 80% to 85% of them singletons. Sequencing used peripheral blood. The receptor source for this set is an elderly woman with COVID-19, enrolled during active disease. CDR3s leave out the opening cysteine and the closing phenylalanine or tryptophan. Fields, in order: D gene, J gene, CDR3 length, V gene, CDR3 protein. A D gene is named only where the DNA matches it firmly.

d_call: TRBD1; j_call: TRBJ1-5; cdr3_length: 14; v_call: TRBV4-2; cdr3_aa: ASSQHGQAGNQPQH
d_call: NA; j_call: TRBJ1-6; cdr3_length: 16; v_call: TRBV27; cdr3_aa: ASSLTLQGFAGNSPLH
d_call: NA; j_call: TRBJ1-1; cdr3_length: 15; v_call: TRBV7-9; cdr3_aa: ASSSTHGGSRNTEAF
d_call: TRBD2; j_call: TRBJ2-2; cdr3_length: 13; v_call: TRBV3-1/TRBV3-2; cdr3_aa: ASRGGGGYTGELF
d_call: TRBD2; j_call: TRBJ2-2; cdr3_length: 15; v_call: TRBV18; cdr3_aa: ASRFLNSGRSTGELF
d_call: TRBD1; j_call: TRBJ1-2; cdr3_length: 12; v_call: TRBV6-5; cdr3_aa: ASIPRGQGNGYT
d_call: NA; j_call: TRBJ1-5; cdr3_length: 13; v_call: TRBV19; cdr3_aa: ASSPSANGGQPQH
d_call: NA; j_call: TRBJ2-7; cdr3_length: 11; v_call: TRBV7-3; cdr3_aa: ASSLDSSYEQY
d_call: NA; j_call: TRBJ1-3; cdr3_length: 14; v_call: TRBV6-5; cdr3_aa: ASSYQKYSSGNTIY
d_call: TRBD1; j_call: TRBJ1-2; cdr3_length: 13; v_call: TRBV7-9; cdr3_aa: ASSLGGGQGYGYT
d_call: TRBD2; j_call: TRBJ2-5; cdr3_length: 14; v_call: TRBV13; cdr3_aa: ASSRYGTSGQETQY
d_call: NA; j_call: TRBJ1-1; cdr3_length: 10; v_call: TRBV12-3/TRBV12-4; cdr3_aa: ASSSEYAEAF
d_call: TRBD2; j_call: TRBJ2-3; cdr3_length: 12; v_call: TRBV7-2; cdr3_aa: ASSLTSGGERQY
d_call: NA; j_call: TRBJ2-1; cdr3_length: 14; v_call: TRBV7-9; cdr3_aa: ASSNHRDTPYNEQF
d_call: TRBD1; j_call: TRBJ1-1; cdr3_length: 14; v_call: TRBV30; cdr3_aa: AWSVWRGPGVTEAF